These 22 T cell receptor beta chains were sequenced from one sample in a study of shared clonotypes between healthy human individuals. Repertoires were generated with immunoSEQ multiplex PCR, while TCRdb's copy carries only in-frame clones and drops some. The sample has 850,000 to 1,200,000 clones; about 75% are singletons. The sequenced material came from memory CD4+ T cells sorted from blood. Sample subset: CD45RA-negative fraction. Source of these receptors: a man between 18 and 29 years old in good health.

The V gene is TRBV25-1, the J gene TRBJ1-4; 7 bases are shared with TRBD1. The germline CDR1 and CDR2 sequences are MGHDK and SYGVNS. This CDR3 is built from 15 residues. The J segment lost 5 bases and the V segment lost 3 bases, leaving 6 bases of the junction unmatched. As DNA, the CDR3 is TGTGCCAGCAGTGATGACAGGGTGGCGAATGAAAAACTGTTTTTT. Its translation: CASSDDRVANEKLFF.

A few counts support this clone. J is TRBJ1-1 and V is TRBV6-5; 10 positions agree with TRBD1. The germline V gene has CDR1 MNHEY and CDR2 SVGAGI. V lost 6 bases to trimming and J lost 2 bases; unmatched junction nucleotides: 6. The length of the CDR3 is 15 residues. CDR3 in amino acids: CASRGTGASNTEAFF. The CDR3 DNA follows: TGTGCCAGCAGGGGGACAGGGGCCTCTAACACTGAAGCTTTCTTT.

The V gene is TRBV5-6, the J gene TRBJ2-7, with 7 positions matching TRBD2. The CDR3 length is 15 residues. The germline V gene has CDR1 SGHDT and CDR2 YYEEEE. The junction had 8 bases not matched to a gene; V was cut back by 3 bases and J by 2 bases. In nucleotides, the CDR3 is TGTGCCAGCAGCTCCCAGAGGCGGGGGACCTACGAGCAGTACTTC. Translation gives CASSSQRRGTYEQYF. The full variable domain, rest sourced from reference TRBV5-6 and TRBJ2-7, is DAGVTQSPTHLIKTRGQQVTLRCSPKSGHDTVSWYQQALGQGPQFIFQYYEEEERQRGNFPDRFSGHQFPNYSSELNVNALLLGDSALYLCASSSQRRGTYEQYFGPGTRLTVT.

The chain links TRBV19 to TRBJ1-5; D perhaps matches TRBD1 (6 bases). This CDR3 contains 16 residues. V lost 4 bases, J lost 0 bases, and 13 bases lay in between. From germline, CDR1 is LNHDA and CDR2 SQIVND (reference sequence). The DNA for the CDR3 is TGTGCCAGTAGTACTGTACAGGGTTATAGCAATCAGCCCCAGCATTTT. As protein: CASSTVQGYSNQPQHF.

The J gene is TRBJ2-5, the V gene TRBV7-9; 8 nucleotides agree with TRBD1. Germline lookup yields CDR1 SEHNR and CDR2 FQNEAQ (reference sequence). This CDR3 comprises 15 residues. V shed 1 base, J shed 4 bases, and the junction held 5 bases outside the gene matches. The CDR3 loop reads CASSLEGDRGETQYF. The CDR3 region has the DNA TGTGCCAGCAGCTTAGAGGGTGACAGGGGAGAGACCCAGTACTTC.

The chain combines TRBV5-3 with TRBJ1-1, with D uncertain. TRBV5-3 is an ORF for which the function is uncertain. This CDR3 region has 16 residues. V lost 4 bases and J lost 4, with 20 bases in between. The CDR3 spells CARSPPVAGWGTEAFF. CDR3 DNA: TGTGCCAGAAGCCCCCCGGTGGCAGGTTGGGGCACTGAAGCTTTCTTT.

The CDR3 spells CASSYSKLDTEAFF. The CDR3 DNA reads TGTGCCAGCAGTTACTCGAAACTGGACACTGAAGCTTTCTTT. V is TRBV6-5 and J is TRBJ1-1; D is uncertain. Germline V gene data show CDR1 as MNHEY and CDR2 as SVGAGI. V lost 0 bases and J lost 3, with 8 bases in between. This CDR3 has 14 residues.

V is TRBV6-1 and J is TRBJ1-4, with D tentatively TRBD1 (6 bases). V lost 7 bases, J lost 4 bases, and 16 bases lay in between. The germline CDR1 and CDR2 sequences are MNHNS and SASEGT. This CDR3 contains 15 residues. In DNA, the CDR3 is TGTGCCAGCAACCCGGGACACACTGATAATGAAAAACTGTTTTTT. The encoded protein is CASNPGHTDNEKLFF.

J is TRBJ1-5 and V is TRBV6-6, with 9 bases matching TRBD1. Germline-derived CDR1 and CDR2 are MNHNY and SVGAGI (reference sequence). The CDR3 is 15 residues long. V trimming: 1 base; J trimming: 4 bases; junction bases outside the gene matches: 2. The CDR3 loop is CASSYLGQGNQPQHF. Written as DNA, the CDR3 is TGTGCCAGCAGTTACTTGGGACAGGGAAATCAGCCCCAGCATTTT.

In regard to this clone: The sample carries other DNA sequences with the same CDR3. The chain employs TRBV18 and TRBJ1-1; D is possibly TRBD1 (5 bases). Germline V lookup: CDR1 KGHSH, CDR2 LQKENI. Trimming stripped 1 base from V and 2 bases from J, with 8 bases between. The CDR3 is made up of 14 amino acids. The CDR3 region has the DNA TGTGCCAGCTCACCACGGGACGGTAACACTGAAGCTTTCTTT. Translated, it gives CASSPRDGNTEAFF.

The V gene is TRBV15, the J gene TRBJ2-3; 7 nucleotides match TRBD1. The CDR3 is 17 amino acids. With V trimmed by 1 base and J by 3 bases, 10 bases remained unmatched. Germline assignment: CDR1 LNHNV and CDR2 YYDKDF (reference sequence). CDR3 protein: CATSRGRGGLETDTQYF. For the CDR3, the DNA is TGTGCCACCAGCAGAGGTAGAGGGGGCCTGGAGACAGATACGCAGTATTTT. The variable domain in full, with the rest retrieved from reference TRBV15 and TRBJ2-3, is DAMVIQNPRYQVTQFGKPVTLSCSQTLNHNVMYWYQQKSSQAPKLLFHYYDKDFNNEADTPDNFQSRRPNTSFCFLDIRSPGLGDTAMYLCATSRGRGGLETDTQYFGPGTRLTVL.

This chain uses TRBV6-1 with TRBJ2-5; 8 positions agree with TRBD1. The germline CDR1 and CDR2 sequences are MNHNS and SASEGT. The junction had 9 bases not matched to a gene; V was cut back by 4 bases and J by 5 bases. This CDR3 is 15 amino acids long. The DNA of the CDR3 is TGTGCCAGCAGTGCTGGGACAGGCTTAACGGAGACCCAGTACTTC. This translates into CASSAGTGLTETQYF.

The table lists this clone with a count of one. This chain's CDR3 is CASRGSGGAGQYF. The CDR3 region has the DNA TGTGCCAGCAGAGGGAGCGGGGGGGCCGGGCAGTACTTC. V gene TRBV27 combines with J gene TRBJ2-7; 10 bases are a match to TRBD2. The CDR3 runs 13 residues. Germline-derived CDR1 and CDR2 are MNHEY and SMNVEV (reference sequence). J lost 9 bases, V lost 6 bases, and 8 bases had no gene match.

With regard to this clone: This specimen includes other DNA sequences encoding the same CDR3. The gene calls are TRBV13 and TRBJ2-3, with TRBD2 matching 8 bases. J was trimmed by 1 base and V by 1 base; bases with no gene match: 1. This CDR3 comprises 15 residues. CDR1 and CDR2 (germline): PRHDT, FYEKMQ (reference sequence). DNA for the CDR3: TGTGCCAGCAGCTTAGTGCGGGGGGGCACAGATACGCAGTATTTT. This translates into CASSLVRGGTDTQYF.

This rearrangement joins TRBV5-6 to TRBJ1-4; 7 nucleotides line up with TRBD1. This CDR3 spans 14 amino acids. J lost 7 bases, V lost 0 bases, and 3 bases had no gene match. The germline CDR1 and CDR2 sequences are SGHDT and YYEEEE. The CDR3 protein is CASSLGQGIEKLFF. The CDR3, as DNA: TGTGCCAGCAGCTTGGGACAGGGTATTGAAAAACTGTTTTTT. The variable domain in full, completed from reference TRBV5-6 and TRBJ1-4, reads DAGVTQSPTHLIKTRGQQVTLRCSPKSGHDTVSWYQQALGQGPQFIFQYYEEEERQRGNFPDRFSGHQFPNYSSELNVNALLLGDSALYLCASSLGQGIEKLFFGSGTQLSVL.

The CDR3 is CASSQGRVVQLNTEAFF. Written as DNA, the CDR3 is TGTGCCAGCAGCCAAGGCAGGGTAGTTCAGTTGAACACTGAAGCTTTCTTT. V usage is TRBV14 and J usage is TRBJ1-1, with D perhaps matching TRBD1 (5 bases). Germline-derived CDR1 and CDR2 are SGHDN and FVKESK. The CDR3 is 17 residues long. Trimming pared 1 base from V and 0 bases from J, leaving 15 bases between.

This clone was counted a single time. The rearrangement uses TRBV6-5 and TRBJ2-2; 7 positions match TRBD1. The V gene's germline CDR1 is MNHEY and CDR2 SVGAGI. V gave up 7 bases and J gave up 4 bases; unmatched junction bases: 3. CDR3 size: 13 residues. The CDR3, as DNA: TGTGCCAGCAAGGGGGCCTCCACCGGGGAGCTGTTTTTT. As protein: CASKGASTGELFF.

CDR3 protein: CASSAQGVLGTGELFF. The CDR3 region has the DNA TGTGCCAGCAGTGCTCAGGGGGTCCTGGGCACCGGGGAGCTGTTTTTT. The V call is TRBV25-1, the J call TRBJ2-2, with 7 bases that match TRBD1. The CDR3 covers 16 residues. With V trimmed by 4 bases and J by 4 bases, 9 bases remained unmatched. The germline V gene has CDR1 MGHDK and CDR2 SYGVNS.

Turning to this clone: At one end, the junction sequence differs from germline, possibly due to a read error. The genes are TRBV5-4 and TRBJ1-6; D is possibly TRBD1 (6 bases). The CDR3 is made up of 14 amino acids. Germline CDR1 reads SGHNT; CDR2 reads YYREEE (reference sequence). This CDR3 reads CASSQVAGEGPLHF. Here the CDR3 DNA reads TGCGCCAGCAGCCAAGTCGCAGGGGAGGGACCCCTCCACTTT. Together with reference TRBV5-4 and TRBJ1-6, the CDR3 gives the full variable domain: ETGVTQSPTHLIKTRGQQVTLRCSSQSGHNTVSWYQQALGQGPQFIFQYYREEENGRGNFPPRFSGLQFPNYSSELNVNALELDDSALYLCASSQVAGEGPLHFGNGTRLTVT.

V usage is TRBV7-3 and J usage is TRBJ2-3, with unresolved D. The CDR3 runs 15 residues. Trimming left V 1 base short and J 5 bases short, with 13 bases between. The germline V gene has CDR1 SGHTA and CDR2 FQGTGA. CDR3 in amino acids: CASSLNTGHGDTQYF. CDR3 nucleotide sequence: TGTGCCAGCAGCTTAAATACGGGCCACGGAGATACGCAGTATTTT.

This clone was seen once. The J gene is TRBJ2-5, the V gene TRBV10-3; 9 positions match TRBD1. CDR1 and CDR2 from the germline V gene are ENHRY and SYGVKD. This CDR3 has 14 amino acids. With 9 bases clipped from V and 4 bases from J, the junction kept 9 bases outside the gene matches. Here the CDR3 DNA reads TGTGCCATAACAGGGGGCGACGGAGCAGAGACCCAGTACTTC. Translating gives CAITGGDGAETQYF.

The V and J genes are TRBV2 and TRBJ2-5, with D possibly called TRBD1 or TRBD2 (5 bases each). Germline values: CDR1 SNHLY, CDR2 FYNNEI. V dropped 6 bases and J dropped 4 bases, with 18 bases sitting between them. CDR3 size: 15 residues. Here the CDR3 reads CASSPNEGRLETQYF. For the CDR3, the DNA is TGTGCCAGCAGCCCTAACGAGGGGCGCTTAGAGACCCAGTACTTC.